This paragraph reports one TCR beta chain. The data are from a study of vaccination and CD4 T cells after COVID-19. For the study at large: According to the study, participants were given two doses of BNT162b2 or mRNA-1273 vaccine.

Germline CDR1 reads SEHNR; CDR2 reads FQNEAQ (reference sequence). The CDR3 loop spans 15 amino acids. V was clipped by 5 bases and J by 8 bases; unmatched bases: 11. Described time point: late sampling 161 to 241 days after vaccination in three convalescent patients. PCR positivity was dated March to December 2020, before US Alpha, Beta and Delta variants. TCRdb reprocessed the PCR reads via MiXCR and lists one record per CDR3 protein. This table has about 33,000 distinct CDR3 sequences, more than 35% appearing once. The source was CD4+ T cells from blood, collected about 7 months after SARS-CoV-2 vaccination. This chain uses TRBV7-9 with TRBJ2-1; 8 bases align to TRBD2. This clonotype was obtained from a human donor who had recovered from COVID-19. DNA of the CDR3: TGTGCCAGCAGCGACGGGACTAGTGACTTCTATGAGCAGTTCTTC. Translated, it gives CASSDGTSDFYEQFF. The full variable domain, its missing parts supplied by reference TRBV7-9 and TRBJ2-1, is DTGVSQNPRHKITKRGQNVTFRCDPISEHNRLYWYRQTLGQGPEFLTYFQNEAQLEKSRLLSDRFSAERPKGSFSTLEIQRTEQGDSAMYLCASSDGTSDFYEQFFGPGTRLTVL.